The 24 T cell receptor beta chains in this list originate from one sample, sequenced in a study of graft-versus-host responses after intestinal transplantation. The assay was immunoSEQ multiplex PCR, and TCRdb's table has in-frame clones only and misses some. The repertoire consists of about 70,000 clones, with roughly 87% occurring once and the leading ten covering 1.3%. Their target antigens are unknown. This specimen consisted of unstimulated CD8+ T cells sorted from spleen or lymph node cells, obtained before intestinal transplant. The receptors here all came from a human donor who received an intestinal transplant.

The CDR3 loop is CASSRVRGSNYGYTF. For the CDR3, the DNA is TGTGCCAGCAGTCGCGTGAGGGGGTCCAACTATGGCTACACCTTC. This chain joins TRBV9 and TRBJ1-2; D perhaps matches TRBD1 (6 bases). The CDR3 has 15 residues. Germline V gene lookup returns CDR1 SGDLS and CDR2 YYNGEE. The V and J ends lost 5 bases and 2 bases respectively, with 16 bases between them.

The CDR3 reads CASSEDRSRGQPQHF. The DNA of the CDR3 is TGTGCCAGCAGTGAAGACAGGAGTAGGGGCCAGCCCCAGCATTTT. V is TRBV6-1 and J is TRBJ1-5, with a possible D match to TRBD1 (5 bases). V was pared by 1 base and J by 7 bases, with 14 bases between. CDR3 length: 15 residues. CDR1 is MNHNS and CDR2 is SASEGT in the germline V gene.

This chain links TRBV18 with TRBJ2-3; D is uncertain. V dropped 0 bases and J dropped 4 bases, with 11 bases sitting between them. Looked up from germline, CDR1 is KGHSH and CDR2 is LQKENI. The CDR3 runs 15 residues. The CDR3 coding sequence is TGTGCCAGCTCACCACCACCCACGGTTCCAGATACGCAGTATTTT. This sequence encodes CASSPPPTVPDTQYF.

The chain employs TRBV4-1 and TRBJ1-5; 12 bases are a match to TRBD1. Germline V gene lookup returns CDR1 MGHRA and CDR2 YSYEKL. The ends lost 0 bases at V and 3 bases at J; junction bases unmatched: 6. This CDR3 contains 18 residues. In DNA, the CDR3 is TGCGCCAGCAGCCAAGAGGGGACAGGGGGCACTCACAATCAGCCCCAGCATTTT. Translation gives CASSQEGTGGTHNQPQHF.

The chain has TRBV7-6 and TRBJ2-7; D is ambiguous. Trimming took 5 bases from V and 7 from J, leaving 12 bases between them. The CDR3 is 12 residues long. Germline lookup yields CDR1 SGHVS and CDR2 FNYEAQ. DNA of the CDR3: TGTGCCAGCAGCCCCACCCAACAAGAGCAGTACTTC. Its translation: CASSPTQQEQYF. Full variable domain (rest looked up from reference TRBV7-6 and TRBJ2-7): GAGVSQSPRYKVTKRGQDVALRCDPISGHVSLYWYRQALGQGPEFLTYFNYEAQQDKSGLPNDRFSAERPEGSISTLTIQRTEQRDSAMYRCASSPTQQEQYFGPGTRLTVT.

This rearrangement joins TRBV5-6 to TRBJ1-1; a weak D match, TRBD1 (6 bases). Germline V gives CDR1 SGHDT, CDR2 YYEEEE. CDR3 length: 15 residues. V shed 7 bases and J shed 6 bases, with 22 bases lying between them. CDR3: CASGVWGGLVSEAFF. CDR3 sequence (DNA): TGTGCCAGCGGCGTATGGGGGGGGCTGGTTTCTGAAGCTTTCTTT.

This clone was detected once. One end of the junction varies from germline; a read error may be responsible. This chain joins TRBV7-9 and TRBJ1-6; D unresolved. The CDR3 spans 13 residues. In germline, CDR1 is SEHNR, CDR2 FQNEAQ (reference sequence). As DNA, the CDR3 is TGTGCCGGCAGCCCCCCGTATAATTCACCCCTCCACTTT. This gives the protein CAGSPPYNSPLHF.

The gene calls are TRBV27 and TRBJ1-5; 8 bases agree with TRBD1. Losses at the gene ends were 6 bases for V and 7 bases for J; bases not matched to a gene: 14. The CDR3 length is 16 residues. Germline V gene lookup returns CDR1 MNHEY and CDR2 SMNVEV (reference sequence). Written as DNA, the CDR3 is TGTGCCAGCAGAATGAATACTCAGGGGGCTTGGCAGCCCCAGCATTTT. It encodes CASRMNTQGAWQPQHF.

The V and J genes are TRBV11-2 and TRBJ2-7; D is unresolved. This CDR3 spans 15 amino acids. The V gene lost 1 base and the J gene lost 0 bases, with 10 bases spanning the gap. Germline-derived CDR1 and CDR2 are SGHAT and FQNNGV. CDR3 nucleotide sequence: TGTGCCAGCAGCTTAGGTGCTTACAACTCCTACGAGCAGTACTTC. Amino acids: CASSLGAYNSYEQYF.

Note on this clone: The junction departs from germline at one end; a sequencing error may be responsible. The genes are TRBV13 and TRBJ1-2; 9 bases align to TRBD1. CDR1 is PRHDT and CDR2 is FYEKMQ in the germline V gene (reference sequence). This CDR3 spans 13 amino acids. The CDR3 DNA is TGTGCCAGCAGCTTATCGGACAGGGGAGGGGGCTCCTTC. It encodes CASSLSDRGGGSF.

The chain is built from TRBV29-1 and TRBJ2-7, with D perhaps TRBD2 (5 bases). Trimming removed 7 bases from V and 5 bases from J, with 15 bases in between. Germline V lookup: CDR1 SQVTM, CDR2 ANQGSEA. CDR3 length: 12 residues. The CDR3 nucleotides read TGCAGCGGCGGCGGGTCTGGCGACGAGCAGTACTTC. It is translated as CSGGGSGDEQYF.

Written as DNA, the CDR3 is TGTGCCAGTAGTGGGGGGACTAATTCACCCCTCCACTTT. This sequence encodes CASSGGTNSPLHF. This sequence joins TRBV19 and TRBJ1-6; D is perhaps TRBD1 (5 bases). The CDR3 runs to 13 residues. V lost 5 bases and J 6 bases, leaving 8 bases between the germline ends. Looked up from germline, CDR1 is LNHDA and CDR2 is SQIVND (reference sequence).

The V and J genes are TRBV7-3 and TRBJ2-3, with a weak D call TRBD1 (5 bases). The CDR3 contains 13 residues. V was pared by 4 bases and J by 1 base, with 6 bases between. In germline, CDR1 is SGHTA, CDR2 FQGTGA. The CDR3 region has the DNA TGTGCCAGCAGCTCCAGGGGCACAGATACGCAGTATTTT. Protein product: CASSSRGTDTQYF.

The rearrangement links TRBV7-9 to TRBJ2-2, with D perhaps TRBD2 (7 bases). The CDR3 has 17 residues. Trimming removed 5 bases from V and 2 bases from J, with 18 bases in between. Germline loops: CDR1 SEHNR, CDR2 FQNEAQ (reference sequence). The CDR3 spells CASSPYGGGANTGELFF. The CDR3 nucleotides are TGTGCCAGCAGCCCCTATGGAGGGGGGGCAAACACCGGGGAGCTGTTTTTT.

V and J are TRBV9 and TRBJ2-1; D is perhaps TRBD2 (6 bases). Germline lookup yields CDR1 SGDLS and CDR2 YYNGEE. The V end was cut by 7 bases, the J end by 8 bases, with 13 bases between. The CDR3 consists of 12 residues. The CDR3: CASSAGWDEQFF. CDR3 DNA: TGTGCCAGCTCCGCGGGATGGGATGAGCAGTTCTTC.

V gene TRBV5-5 combines with J gene TRBJ1-2; D ambiguous. This CDR3 is built from 16 residues. Trimming left V 1 base short and J 5 bases short, with 18 bases between. Germline V gene sequence: CDR1 SGHKS, CDR2 YYEKEE (reference sequence). The CDR3 DNA is TGTGCCAGCAGCTTGTCATCGGGATTGGGTGGATATGGCTACACCTTC. Translating it yields CASSLSSGLGGYGYTF.

The chain carries TRBV6-5 and TRBJ1-6; 7 bases agree with TRBD1. The CDR3 contains 16 residues. Unmatched junction bases numbered 10, after V lost 2 bases and J lost 9 bases. From germline, CDR1 is MNHEY and CDR2 SVGAGI. For the CDR3, the DNA is TGTGCCAGCAGTTACGACAGGGTTCGTGTGGGTTCACCCCTCCACTTT. It is translated as CASSYDRVRVGSPLHF.

Only one count was recorded for this clone. This chain uses TRBV7-8 with TRBJ1-3; tentative D call: TRBD1 (6 bases). The V gene lost 2 bases and the J gene lost 4 bases, with 18 bases spanning the gap. The CDR3 is 17 amino acids. Germline V gene lookup returns CDR1 SGHVS and CDR2 FQNEAQ. DNA of the CDR3: TGTGCCAGCAGCTTATTATCAGGGGTCGGGATCGGAAACACCATATATTTT. Its protein is CASSLLSGVGIGNTIYF.

The chain links TRBV11-2 to TRBJ1-6, with TRBD1 as a possible D gene (5 bases). Germline assignment: CDR1 SGHAT and CDR2 FQNNGV. The CDR3 has 16 amino acids. Trimming cost V 5 bases and J 7 bases, with 18 bases left between them. In DNA form, the CDR3 reads TGTGCCAGCAGCCTTGTATGGGGGGTGGCGAATTCACCCCTCCACTTT. This sequence encodes CASSLVWGVANSPLHF.

This rearrangement joins TRBV5-8 to TRBJ2-3, with 7 bases matching TRBD1. Trimming cost V 0 bases and J 6 bases; bases outside gene matches: 10. CDR1 is SGHTS, CDR2 YDEGEE, per germline. The CDR3 runs 16 residues. The CDR3 nucleotides read TGTGCCAGCAGCTTGGGGGCGACAGGGAGTGGGGATACGCAGTATTTT. It yields the protein CASSLGATGSGDTQYF.

The chain links TRBV5-8 to TRBJ1-6; D possibly corresponds to TRBD1 (5 bases). This CDR3 comprises 17 residues. With 0 bases removed from V and 0 bases from J, the gap between germline ends came to 10 bases. Germline V gene sequence: CDR1 SGHTS, CDR2 YDEGEE. Here the CDR3 reads CASSLGTSFSYNSPLHF. The CDR3 DNA follows: TGTGCCAGCAGCTTGGGGACATCCTTCTCCTATAATTCACCCCTCCACTTT.

Here the CDR3 reads CASSPSGTEQFF. In DNA, the CDR3 is TGTGCCAGCAGTCCCTCCGGGACAGAGCAGTTCTTC. The chain links TRBV27 to TRBJ2-1, with D possibly TRBD1 on 6 matching bases. Germline CDR1 and CDR2: MNHEY and SMNVEV (reference sequence). V dropped 5 bases and J dropped 10 bases, with 12 bases sitting between them. This CDR3 contains 12 residues.

The CDR3 DNA reads as TGTGCCAGCAGCCCGGAGGGGGATACGCAGTATTTT. Translating it yields CASSPEGDTQYF. The V and J genes are TRBV11-2 and TRBJ2-3, with D tentatively TRBD2 (6 bases). Germline values: CDR1 SGHAT, CDR2 FQNNGV. Trimming removed 5 bases at V and 6 bases at J, with 9 bases between. The CDR3 length is 12 residues.

This clone was seen a few times. This chain links TRBV5-8 with TRBJ1-4, with 7 nucleotides matching TRBD1. Trimming removed 4 bases from V and 0 bases from J; junction bases left unmatched: 6. Germline V gene lookup returns CDR1 SGHTS and CDR2 YDEGEE. The CDR3 is 16 residues long. CDR3 sequence (DNA): TGTGCCAGCAGCATTGGGACAGCCGCAACTAATGAAAAACTGTTTTTT. Its protein product is CASSIGTAATNEKLFF.